This TCR beta chain was recovered during a study of blood T cell repertoires in COVID-19. On the study more broadly: The United States, Italy and Spain were the sources of the acute and convalescent COVID-19 samples. In each case, the material was cDNA or gDNA derived from T cells, B-cell-depleted T cells, or PBMCs.

The J segment lost 4 bases and the V segment lost 7 bases, leaving 11 bases of the junction unmatched. The germline gives CDR1 SQVTM, CDR2 ANQGSEA. The CDR3 is made up of 15 amino acids. Here immunoSEQ multiplex PCR was the method, and the copy in TCRdb shows in-frame clones only, minus some. Among approximately 170,000 clones listed, about four fifths were seen once. The sequence came from a woman aged 45-59 years in a cohort exposed to, infected with or recovered from COVID-19 (not recorded which). V is TRBV29-1 and J is TRBJ2-3, with 10 bases aligning to TRBD1. The source material was PBMCs or T cells enriched from blood (not recorded which). The chain's CDR3 is CSGVIGGQGADTQYF. CDR3 sequence (DNA): TGCAGCGGTGTGATAGGTGGACAGGGGGCAGATACGCAGTATTTT.